This T cell receptor beta chain was observed in a study of regulatory T cells in long-lasting Graves disease. This CDR3 contains 14 residues. Germline V gene sequence: CDR1 DFQATT, CDR2 SNEGSKA (reference sequence). The V and J ends lost 3 bases and 8 bases, in that order; junction bases with no gene match: 4. Described time point: newly diagnosed GD, antithyroid drugs for less than 3 months. RNA isolated from PBMCs was used to make the TCR library. Assembly of TCR beta libraries relied on iRepertoire HTBI primers together with Arm-PCR of CDR3 regions. MiXCR, run by TCRdb on the multiplex PCR reads, gives a single entry per CDR3 protein. This sample yields 550,000 to 650,000 distinct CDR3 sequences, of which about 15% are seen a single time; about 12% belongs to the top ten. This clonotype was counted ten times or more. Its cognate antigen is unknown. Study-level results: Blood alone, not thyroid tissue, was studied. There were preferences for TRBV28, TRBJ1-2 and TRBJ2-5 in persistent disease. Public clonotype sharing was higher in persistent than newly diagnosed patients.

Separately, the same data were catalogued under a study of T cells in Graves' hyperthyroidism and ophthalmopathy. As reported in that work: When the TCR CDR3 underwent first-round RT-PCR, the HTBI primer set was used.

Sequencing used peripheral blood mononuclear cells (PBMCs), obtained at new diagnosis, from a patient treated with antithyroid drugs. V is TRBV20-1 and J is TRBJ2-1, with 13 nucleotides matching TRBD2. The sequence was obtained from a man younger than 35 with Graves disease. This CDR3 reads CSARGTSGTDEQFF. The CDR3 DNA reads as TGCAGTGCTAGGGGGACTAGCGGGACCGATGAGCAGTTCTTC.